One sample yielded the 8 T cell receptor beta chains listed below, sequenced in a study of blood T cell repertoires in COVID-19. Using immunoSEQ multiplex PCR, the repertoire was profiled, and TCRdb retains in-frame clones only, with some absent. The table has 110,000 to 150,000 clones, 60% to 80% seen once; the top ten hold over 8.5%. Sequenced material: peripheral blood. These receptors were obtained from a man over 45 with active or convalescent COVID-19.

There are a few counts of this clone. V is TRBV29-1 and J is TRBJ1-2; D remains ambiguous. Trimming removed 4 bases at V and 5 bases at J, with 8 bases between. The V gene's germline CDR1 is SQVTM and CDR2 ANQGSEA. This CDR3 spans 11 amino acids. CDR3 sequence (DNA): TGCAGCGTTGCGGGAGGGTATGGCTACACCTTC. It encodes CSVAGGYGYTF.

This sequence joins TRBV27 and TRBJ1-3; maybe TRBD1 (5 bases). The germline V gene encodes CDR1 MNHEY and CDR2 SMNVEV (reference sequence). Deletions cut 6 bases from V and 2 bases from J, with 11 bases between. CDR3 length: 14 residues. CDR3 nucleotide sequence: TGTGCCAGCAGCGCGCAGGGTGCTGGAAACACCATATATTTT. This codes for CASSAQGAGNTIYF.

The chain carries TRBV5-1 and TRBJ1-3, with 9 bases that match TRBD1. The length of the CDR3 is 15 residues. The V gene's germline CDR1 is SGHRS and CDR2 YFSETQ. V lost 3 bases and J lost 4; bases outside the gene matches: 5. The CDR3 here is CASSSPTGGGNTIYF. DNA of the CDR3: TGCGCCAGCAGCTCTCCGACAGGGGGGGGAAACACCATATATTTT.

This clone was counted a single time. The chain has TRBV5-1 and TRBJ1-4, with 8 nucleotides matching TRBD1. The CDR3 spans 14 residues. From germline, CDR1 is SGHRS and CDR2 YFSETQ. V lost 1 base, J lost 11 bases, and 7 bases stayed unmatched. The CDR3: CASSLQQGVGKLFF. The CDR3, as DNA: TGCGCCAGCAGCTTGCAACAGGGGGTCGGGAAACTGTTTTTT. The full variable domain, in which reference TRBV5-1 and TRBJ1-4 provide the parts outside the CDR3, is KAGVTQTPRYLIKTRGQQVTLSCSPISGHRSVSWYQQTPGQGLQFLFEYFSETQRNKGNFPGRFSGRQFSNSRSEMNVSTLELGDSALYLCASSLQQGVGKLFFGSGTQLSVL.

This sequence joins TRBV5-1 and TRBJ2-7; D gene uncertain. V dropped 2 bases and J dropped 2 bases, with 8 bases sitting between them. The length of the CDR3 is 13 residues. Germline V gene sequence: CDR1 SGHRS, CDR2 YFSETQ. The CDR3 reads CASSFQRTYEQYF. Written as DNA, the CDR3 is TGCGCCAGCAGCTTCCAGCGAACCTACGAGCAGTACTTC.

The J gene is TRBJ1-1, the V gene TRBV6-6; D unresolved. The CDR3 has 14 residues. CDR1 MNHNY and CDR2 SVGAGI come from the germline V gene (reference sequence). V lost 2 bases, J lost 4 bases, and 11 bases lay in between. The CDR3 coding sequence is TGTGCCAGCAGTTACGGCCAGGTGATCACTGAAGCTTTCTTT. It yields the protein CASSYGQVITEAFF.

The chain carries TRBV7-3 and TRBJ2-3; 13 bases line up with TRBD2. The CDR3 runs 18 residues. Germline V gene data show CDR1 as SGHTA and CDR2 as FQGTGA. The V segment lost 4 bases and the J segment 6 bases; nucleotides outside the gene matches: 13. CDR3 nucleotides: TGTGCCAGCAGCTCCCTGCCTAGGACTAGCGGGAGAAGGGATACGCAGTATTTT. Protein sequence: CASSSLPRTSGRRDTQYF.

The chain recombines TRBV21-1 with TRBJ2-4; the table calls TRBD1, which could not be checked here. TRBV21-1 is a documented pseudogene. This CDR3 spans 17 amino acids. CDR3: CASSKAQKMLAKNIQYF. CDR3 nucleotide sequence: TGTGCCAGCAGCAAAGCGCAGAAGATGCTAGCCAAAAACATTCAGTACTTC.